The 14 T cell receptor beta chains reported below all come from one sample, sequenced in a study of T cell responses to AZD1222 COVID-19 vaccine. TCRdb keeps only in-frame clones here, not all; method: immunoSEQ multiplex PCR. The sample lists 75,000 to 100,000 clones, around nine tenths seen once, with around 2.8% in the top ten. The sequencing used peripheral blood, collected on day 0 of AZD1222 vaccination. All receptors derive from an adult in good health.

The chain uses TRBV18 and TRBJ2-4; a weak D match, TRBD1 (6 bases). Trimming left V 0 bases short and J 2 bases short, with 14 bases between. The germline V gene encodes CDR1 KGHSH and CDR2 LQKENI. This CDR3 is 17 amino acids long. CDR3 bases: TGTGCCAGCTCACCACCTCGGCCAGGGGACACCAAAAACATTCAGTACTTC. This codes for CASSPPRPGDTKNIQYF.

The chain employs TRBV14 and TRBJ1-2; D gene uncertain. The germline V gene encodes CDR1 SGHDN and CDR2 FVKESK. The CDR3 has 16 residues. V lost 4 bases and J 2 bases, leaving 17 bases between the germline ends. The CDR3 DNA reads TGTGCCAGCAGCCGAGTCGGGAGGGATCTAAACTATGGCTACACCTTC. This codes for CASSRVGRDLNYGYTF.

This CDR3 reads CASSQGLAGGPTDTQYF. The CDR3 DNA reads as TGCGCCAGCAGCCAAGGCCTAGCGGGAGGGCCGACAGATACGCAGTATTTT. The J gene is TRBJ2-3, the V gene TRBV4-3, with 12 bases aligning to TRBD2. This CDR3 comprises 17 residues. V lost 1 base, J lost 3 bases, and 5 bases stayed unmatched. Germline CDR1 LGHNA, CDR2 YSLEER.

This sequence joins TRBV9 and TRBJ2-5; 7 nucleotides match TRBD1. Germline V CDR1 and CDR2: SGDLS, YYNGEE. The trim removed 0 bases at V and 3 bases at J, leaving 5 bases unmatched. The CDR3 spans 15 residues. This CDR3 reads CASSVGRGWEETQYF. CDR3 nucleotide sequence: TGTGCCAGCAGCGTAGGCAGGGGGTGGGAAGAGACCCAGTACTTC.

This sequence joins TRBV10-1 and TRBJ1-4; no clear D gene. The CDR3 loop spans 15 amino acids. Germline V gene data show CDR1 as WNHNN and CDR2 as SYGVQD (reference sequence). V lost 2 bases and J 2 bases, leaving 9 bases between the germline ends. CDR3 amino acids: CASSEGISTNEKLFF. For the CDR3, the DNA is TGCGCCAGCAGTGAGGGGATTAGTACTAATGAAAAACTGTTTTTT.

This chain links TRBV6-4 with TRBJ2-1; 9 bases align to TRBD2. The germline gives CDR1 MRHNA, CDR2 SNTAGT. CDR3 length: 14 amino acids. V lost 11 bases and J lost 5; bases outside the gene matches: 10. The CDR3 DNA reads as TGTGCCCAACTTAGCGGGAGTTTCAACAATGAGCAGTTCTTC. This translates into CAQLSGSFNNEQFF.

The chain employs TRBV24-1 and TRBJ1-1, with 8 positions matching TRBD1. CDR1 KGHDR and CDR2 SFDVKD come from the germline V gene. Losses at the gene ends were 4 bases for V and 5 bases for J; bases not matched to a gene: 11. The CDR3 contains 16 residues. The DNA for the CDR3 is TGTGCCACCAGTGACGGGGCAGGGGGCGCGACGACTGAAGCTTTCTTT. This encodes CATSDGAGGATTEAFF.

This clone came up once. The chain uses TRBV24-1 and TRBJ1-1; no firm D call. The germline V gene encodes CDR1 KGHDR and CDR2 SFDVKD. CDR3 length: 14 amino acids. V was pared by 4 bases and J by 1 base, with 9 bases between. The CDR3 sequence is CATSDRTENTEAFF. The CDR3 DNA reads TGTGCCACCAGTGACCGGACCGAGAACACTGAAGCTTTCTTT.

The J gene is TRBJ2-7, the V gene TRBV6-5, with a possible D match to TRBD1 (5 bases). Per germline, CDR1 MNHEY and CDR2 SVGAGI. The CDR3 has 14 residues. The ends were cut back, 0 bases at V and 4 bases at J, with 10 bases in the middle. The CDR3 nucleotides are TGTGCCAGCAGTTACTCGGTTGGGGCGTACGAGCAGTACTTC. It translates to CASSYSVGAYEQYF.

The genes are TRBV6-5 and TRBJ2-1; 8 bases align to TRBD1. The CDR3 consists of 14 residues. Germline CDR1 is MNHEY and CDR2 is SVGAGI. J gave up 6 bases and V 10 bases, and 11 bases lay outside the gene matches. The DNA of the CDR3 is TGTGCCACCGAAGGACAGGGAGGATCCAATGAGCAGTTCTTC. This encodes CATEGQGGSNEQFF.

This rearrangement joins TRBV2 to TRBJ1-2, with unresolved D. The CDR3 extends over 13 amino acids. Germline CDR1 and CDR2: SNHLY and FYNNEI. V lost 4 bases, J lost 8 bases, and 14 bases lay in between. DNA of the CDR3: TGTGCCAGCAGTGCCCAGACAAACTCAGGCTACACCTTC. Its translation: CASSAQTNSGYTF.

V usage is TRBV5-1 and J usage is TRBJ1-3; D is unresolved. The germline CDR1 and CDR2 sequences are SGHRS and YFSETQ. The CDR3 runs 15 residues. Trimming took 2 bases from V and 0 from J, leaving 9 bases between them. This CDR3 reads CASSFRQDSGNTIYF. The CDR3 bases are TGCGCCAGCAGCTTCAGGCAGGACTCTGGAAACACCATATATTTT.

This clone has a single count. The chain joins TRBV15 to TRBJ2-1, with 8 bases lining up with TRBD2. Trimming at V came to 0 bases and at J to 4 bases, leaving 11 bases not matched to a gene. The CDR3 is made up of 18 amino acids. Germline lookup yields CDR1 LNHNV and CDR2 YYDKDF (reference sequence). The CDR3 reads CATSRDKTGGGPYNEQFF. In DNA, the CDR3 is TGTGCCACCAGCAGAGATAAAACGGGAGGGGGGCCGTACAATGAGCAGTTCTTC.

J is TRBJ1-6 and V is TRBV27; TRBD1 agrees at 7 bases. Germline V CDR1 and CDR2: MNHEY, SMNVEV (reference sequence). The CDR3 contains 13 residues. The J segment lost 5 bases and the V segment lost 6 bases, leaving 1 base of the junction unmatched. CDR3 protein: CASRGQNNSPLHF. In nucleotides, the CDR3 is TGTGCCAGCAGGGGACAGAATAATTCACCCCTCCACTTT.